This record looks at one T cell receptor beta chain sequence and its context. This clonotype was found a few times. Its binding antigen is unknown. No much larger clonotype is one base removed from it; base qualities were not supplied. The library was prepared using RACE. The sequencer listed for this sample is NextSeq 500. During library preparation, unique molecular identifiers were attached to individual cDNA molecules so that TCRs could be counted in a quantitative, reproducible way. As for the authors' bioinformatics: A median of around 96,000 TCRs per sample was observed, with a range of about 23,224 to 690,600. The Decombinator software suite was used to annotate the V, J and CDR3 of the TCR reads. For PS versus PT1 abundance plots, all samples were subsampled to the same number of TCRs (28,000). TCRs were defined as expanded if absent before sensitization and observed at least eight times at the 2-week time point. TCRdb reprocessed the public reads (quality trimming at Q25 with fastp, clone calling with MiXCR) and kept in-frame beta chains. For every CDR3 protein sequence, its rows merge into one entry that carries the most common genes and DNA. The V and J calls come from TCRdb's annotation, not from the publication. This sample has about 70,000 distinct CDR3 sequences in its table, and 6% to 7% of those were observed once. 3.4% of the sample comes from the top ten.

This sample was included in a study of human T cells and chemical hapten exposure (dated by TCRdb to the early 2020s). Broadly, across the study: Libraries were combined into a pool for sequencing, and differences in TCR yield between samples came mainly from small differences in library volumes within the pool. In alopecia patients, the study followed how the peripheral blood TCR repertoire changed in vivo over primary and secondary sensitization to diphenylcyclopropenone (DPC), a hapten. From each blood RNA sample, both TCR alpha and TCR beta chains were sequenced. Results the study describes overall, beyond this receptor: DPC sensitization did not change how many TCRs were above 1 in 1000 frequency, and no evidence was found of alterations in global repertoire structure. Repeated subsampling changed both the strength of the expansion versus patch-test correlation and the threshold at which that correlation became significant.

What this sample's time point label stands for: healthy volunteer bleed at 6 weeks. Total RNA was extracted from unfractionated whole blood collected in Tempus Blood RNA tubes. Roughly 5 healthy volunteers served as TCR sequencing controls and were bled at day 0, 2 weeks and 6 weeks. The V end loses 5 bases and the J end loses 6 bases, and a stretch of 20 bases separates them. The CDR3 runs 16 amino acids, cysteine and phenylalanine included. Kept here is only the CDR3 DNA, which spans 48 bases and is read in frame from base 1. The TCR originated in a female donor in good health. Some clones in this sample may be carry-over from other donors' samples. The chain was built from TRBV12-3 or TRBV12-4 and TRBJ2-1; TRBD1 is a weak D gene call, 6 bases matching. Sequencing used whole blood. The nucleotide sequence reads TGTGCCAGCAGTCACCTTAAACAGGGTCACTTCAATGAGCAGTTCTTC. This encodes CASSHLKQGHFNEQFF.